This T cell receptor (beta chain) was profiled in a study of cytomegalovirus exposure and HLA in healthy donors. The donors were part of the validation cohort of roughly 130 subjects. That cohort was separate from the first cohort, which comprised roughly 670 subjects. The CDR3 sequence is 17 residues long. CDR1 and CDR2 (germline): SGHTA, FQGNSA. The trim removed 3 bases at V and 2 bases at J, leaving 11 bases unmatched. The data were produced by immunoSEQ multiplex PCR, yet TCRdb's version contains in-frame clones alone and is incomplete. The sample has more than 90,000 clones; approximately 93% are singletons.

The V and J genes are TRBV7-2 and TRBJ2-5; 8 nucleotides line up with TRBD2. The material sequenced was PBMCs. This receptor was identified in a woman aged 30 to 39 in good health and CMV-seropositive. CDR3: CASSLRRGAQHQETQYF. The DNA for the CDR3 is TGTGCCAGCAGCTTGAGGCGGGGGGCCCAGCATCAAGAGACCCAGTACTTC.